Presented here are 5 T cell receptor beta chains from one specimen sequenced in a study of T cells in Graves' hyperthyroidism and ophthalmopathy. Researchers took RNA transcripts and amplified the TCR beta CDR3 regions from them. The HTBI primer set served for first-round RT-PCR of the TCR CDR3. Via MiXCR, TCRdb re-called the multiplex PCR reads, giving one row per CDR3 protein. The sample has about 320,000 distinct CDR3 sequences; 16% are singletons. Material: blood. The receptor source for this set is a man aged 25 to 40 with Graves' hyperthyroidism.

In its sample, this clonotype was seen a few times. This chain uses TRBV4-1 with TRBJ2-7; D call uncertain. The CDR3 runs 16 residues. V lost 3 bases and J 6 bases, leaving 21 bases between the germline ends. The germline gives CDR1 MGHRA, CDR2 YSYEKL. The DNA of the CDR3 is TGCGCCAGCAGCCAGGTGGACCTCATCCACTACTCCGAGCAGTACTTC. It specifies CASSQVDLIHYSEQYF.

Ten or more counts support this clonotype. The chain joins TRBV28 to TRBJ1-6; a weak D match, TRBD1 (5 bases). The CDR3 totals 15 residues. CDR1 is MDHEN and CDR2 is SYDVKM in the germline V gene. V lost 5 bases and J 8 bases, leaving 16 bases between the germline ends. The CDR3 sequence: CASSPATALHSPLHF. For the CDR3, the DNA is TGTGCCAGCAGTCCCGCGACAGCTTTGCATTCACCCCTCCACTTT. Variable domain in full (rest from reference TRBV28 and TRBJ1-6): DVKVTQSSRYLVKRTGEKVFLECVQDMDHENMFWYRQDPGLGLRLIYFSYDVKMKEKGDIPEGYSVSREKKERFSLILESASTNQTSMYLCASSPATALHSPLHFGNGTRLTVT.

The sample holds a few counts of this clonotype. V gene TRBV20-1 combines with J gene TRBJ2-5; the D is unclear. The germline V gene has CDR1 DFQATT and CDR2 SNEGSKA (reference sequence). CDR3 length equals 15 residues. V dropped 6 bases and J dropped 2 bases, with 19 bases sitting between them. CDR3 loop: CSARSRTGRQETQYF. CDR3 nucleotides: TGCAGTGCCCGGTCCCGGACGGGTAGGCAAGAGACCCAGTACTTC.

This clonotype was detected ten times or more. The chain joins TRBV9 to TRBJ2-3, with D maybe TRBD1 (6 bases). The V end lost 4 bases, the J end lost 2 bases, and 14 bases lay between the germline ends. This CDR3 has 15 residues. Germline CDR1 and CDR2: SGDLS and YYNGEE. CDR3 nucleotides: TGTGCCAGCAGCCCGTGGGGGCTCGCCACAGATACGCAGTATTTT. It translates to CASSPWGLATDTQYF.

This clonotype turned up a few times. The gene calls are TRBV7-9 and TRBJ1-1, with a tentative D call TRBD1 (6 bases). This CDR3 has 15 residues. Trimming cost V 7 bases and J 6 bases, with 21 bases left between them. Germline CDR1 and CDR2: SEHNR and FQNEAQ (reference sequence). The CDR3 spells CASTPPTGPYSEAFF. The CDR3 nucleotides are TGTGCCAGCACCCCCCCCACAGGGCCGTACTCTGAAGCTTTCTTT.